A selection of T cell receptor beta chains follows, all from one sample in a study of blood T cells in healthy people across ages. TCRdb called the 5' RACE reads again in MiXCR, with one record for every CDR3 protein. The sample holds roughly 800,000 distinct CDR3 sequences, 25% seen once. This same sample was also part of a study on T cells of mothers and their children.

Specimen: blood. These receptors were collected from a boy between 10 and 17 years old in good health. Both conserved end residues are part of each CDR3. The D gene is left open where the match is weak. Expanded clones are given a class, and other clones once, few, many or no size at all.

v_gene	d_gene	abundance	j_gene	CDR3aa	CDR3nt
TRBV29-1	TRBD1	few	TRBJ2-7	CSFTGTGPREQYF	TGCAGCTTTACCGGGACAGGGCCTCGGGAGCAGTACTTC
TRBV3-1	.	few	TRBJ2-7	CASSQGFAGYEQYF	TGTGCCAGCAGCCAAGGTTTTGCTGGCTACGAGCAGTACTTC
TRBV2	TRBD2	.	TRBJ2-5	CASSPRTSDFF	TGTGCCAGCAGTCCCCGGACTAGCGACTTCTTC
TRBV7-2	TRBD1	.	TRBJ2-2	CASSLQPPGGNTGELFF	TGTGCCAGCAGCTTACAACCCCCAGGGGGGAACACCGGGGAGCTGTTTTTT
TRBV19	.	few	TRBJ2-7	CASSAAQGNHEQYF	TGTGCCAGTAGTGCAGCTCAGGGGAACCACGAGCAGTACTTC
TRBV24-1	TRBD1	.	TRBJ1-1	CATSDAQGTEAFF	TGTGCCACCAGTGATGCACAGGGGACTGAAGCTTTCTTT
TRBV20-1	TRBD2	.	TRBJ2-1	CSAQQMERGVGNEQFF	TGCAGTGCTCAACAAATGGAGCGGGGGGTGGGGAATGAGCAGTTCTTC
TRBV7-8	.	.	TRBJ2-3	CASSLAGRILDTQYF	TGTGCCAGCAGCTTAGCGGGCAGGATCCTTGATACGCAGTATTTT
TRBV29-1	TRBD1	few	TRBJ1-1	CSAGGQGSTEAFF	TGCAGCGCTGGGGGACAGGGCAGTACTGAAGCTTTCTTT
TRBV5-1	TRBD1	.	TRBJ1-1	CASSLRLLTGENTEAFF	TGCGCCAGCAGCCTTCGCCTTCTGACAGGGGAGAACACTGAAGCTTTCTTT
TRBV28	.	few	TRBJ2-1	CASSLWAAEQFF	TGTGCCAGCAGTTTATGGGCAGCTGAGCAGTTCTTC
TRBV6-2/TRBV6-3	.	few	TRBJ1-2	CASSYSQTSHGYTF	TGTGCCAGCAGTTACTCTCAGACGTCCCATGGCTACACCTTC
TRBV12-3/TRBV12-4	TRBD1	few	TRBJ1-4	CASSSTGSDGEEKLFF	TGTGCCAGCAGTTCGACAGGGAGCGACGGGGAGGAAAAACTGTTTTTT
TRBV5-1	.	once	TRBJ1-5	CASSLDGGAWEPQHF	TGCGCCAGCAGCTTGGATGGGGGCGCGTGGGAGCCCCAGCATTTT
TRBV7-9	TRBD1	few	TRBJ1-1	CASSLAQGAAEAFF	TGTGCCAGCAGCTTAGCGCAGGGGGCGGCCGAAGCTTTCTTT
TRBV4-2	TRBD2	.	TRBJ2-2	CASRETGGHFTGELFF	TGTGCCAGCAGAGAGACGGGGGGGCACTTCACCGGGGAGCTGTTTTTT